This T cell receptor beta chain is drawn from a study of CD8+ T cells in alopecia areata. Once RNA had been extracted, it was reverse transcribed into cDNA to act as the sequencing template. Data came from immunoSEQ multiplex PCR; TCRdb stores just in-frame clones and leaves some out. The sample has 40,000 to 50,000 clones, just over 65% seen once. Germline V gene data show CDR1 as LGHNA and CDR2 as YSLEER. The CDR3 is made up of 17 amino acids. V gave up 0 bases and J gave up 6 bases, with 17 bases separating them. Treatment described: oral pan-JAK inhibitor, 5-10 mg twice daily. This sequence was found in a human donor with alopecia areata. V and J are TRBV4-3 and TRBJ1-4, with D tentatively TRBD1 (5 bases). The material sequenced was CD8+ T cells sorted from blood, taken at week 4, from a patient treated with tofacitinib. The CDR3 DNA is TGCGCCAGCAGCCAAGAGACTAGACAGACCCTTGATGAAAAACTGTTTTTT. Its protein is CASSQETRQTLDEKLFF.